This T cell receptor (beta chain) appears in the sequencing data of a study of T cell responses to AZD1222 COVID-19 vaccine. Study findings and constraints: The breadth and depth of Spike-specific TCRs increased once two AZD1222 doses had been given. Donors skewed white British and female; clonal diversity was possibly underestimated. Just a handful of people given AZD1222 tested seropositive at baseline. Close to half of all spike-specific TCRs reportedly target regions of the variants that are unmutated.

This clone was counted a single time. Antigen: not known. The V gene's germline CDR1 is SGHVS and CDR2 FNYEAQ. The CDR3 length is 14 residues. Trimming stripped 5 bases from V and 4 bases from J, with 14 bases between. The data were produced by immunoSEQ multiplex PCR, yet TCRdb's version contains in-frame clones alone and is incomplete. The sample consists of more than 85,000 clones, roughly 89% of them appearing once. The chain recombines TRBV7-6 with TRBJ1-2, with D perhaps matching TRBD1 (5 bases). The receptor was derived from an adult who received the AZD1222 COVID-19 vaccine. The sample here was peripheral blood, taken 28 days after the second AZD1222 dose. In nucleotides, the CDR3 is TGTGCCAGCAGCCTCACAACGCAGGGCTATGGCTACACCTTC. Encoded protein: CASSLTTQGYGYTF.